The sequence of this T cell receptor beta chain was determined in a study of blood T cell repertoires in COVID-19. Study as a whole: COVID-19 samples from acute and convalescent phases originated in the United States, Italy and Spain.

The data were produced by immunoSEQ multiplex PCR, yet TCRdb's version contains in-frame clones alone and is incomplete. The table has over 250,000 clones, around 84% seen once; the top ten hold approximately 5%. This clonotype originated in a man between 35 and 55 years old who had been exposed to COVID-19. The sequenced sample consisted of PBMCs or T cells enriched from blood (not recorded which).

The DNA of the CDR3 is TGTGCCAGCTCCCCAAATGGCGGGAGTTTCGACGAGCAGTACTTC. Translating gives CASSPNGGSFDEQYF. This chain uses TRBV18 with TRBJ2-7; 7 positions agree with TRBD2. CDR1 and CDR2 from the germline V gene are KGHSH and LQKENI. V dropped 6 bases and J dropped 5; count of bases not matched to a gene: 13. The CDR3 spans 15 residues.